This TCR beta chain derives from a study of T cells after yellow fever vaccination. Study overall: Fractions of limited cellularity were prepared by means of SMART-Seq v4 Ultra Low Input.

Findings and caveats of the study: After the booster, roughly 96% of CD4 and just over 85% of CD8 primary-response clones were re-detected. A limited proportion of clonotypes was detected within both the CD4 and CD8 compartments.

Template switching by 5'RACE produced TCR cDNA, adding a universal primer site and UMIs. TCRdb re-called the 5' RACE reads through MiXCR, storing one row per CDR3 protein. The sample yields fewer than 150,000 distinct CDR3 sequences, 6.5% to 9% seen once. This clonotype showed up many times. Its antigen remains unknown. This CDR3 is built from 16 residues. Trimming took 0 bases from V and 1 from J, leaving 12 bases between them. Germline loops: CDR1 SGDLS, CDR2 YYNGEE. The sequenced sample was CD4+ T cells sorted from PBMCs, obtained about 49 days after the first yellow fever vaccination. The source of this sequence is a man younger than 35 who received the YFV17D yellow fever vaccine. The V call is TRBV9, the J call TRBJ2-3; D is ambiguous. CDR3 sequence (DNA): TGTGCCAGCAGCGTAGGGGTTCTCCTAGGCACAGATACGCAGTATTTT. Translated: CASSVGVLLGTDTQYF.